Shown below are 9 T cell receptor beta chains from a single sample sequenced in a study of preoperative IRX-2 immunotherapy in early breast cancer. Treatment meaning: preoperative locoregional IRX-2 cytokine immunotherapy. The table came from immunoSEQ multiplex PCR; TCRdb's copy has only in-frame clones and leaves some out. The sample records tens of thousands of clones, 75% to 85% being singletons. Sequences were derived from lymph node tissue, sampled after IRX-2 immunotherapy. The receptors originated from a human donor with breast cancer.

This chain uses TRBV11-3 with TRBJ2-3; 13 bases agree with TRBD2. The CDR3 extends over 16 amino acids. J was trimmed by 5 bases and V by 5 bases; bases with no gene match: 7. Germline lookup yields CDR1 SGHNT and CDR2 YENEEA. CDR3 nucleotides: TGTGCCAGCAGCAAACAACGACTAGCGGGGGGAGATACGCAGTATTTT. Encoded protein: CASSKQRLAGGDTQYF.

The chain is built from TRBV14 and TRBJ1-2; D is ambiguous. Germline V CDR1 and CDR2: SGHDN, FVKESK. This CDR3 is 14 amino acids long. The V and J ends lost 0 bases and 4 bases respectively, with 9 bases between them. CDR3: CASSQEVRIYGYTF. For the CDR3, the DNA is TGTGCCAGCAGCCAAGAAGTACGGATCTATGGCTACACCTTC.

The chain uses TRBV1 and TRBJ2-3; the D call in the table, TRBD1, was not verified against the DNA. TRBV1 is termed a pseudogene. This CDR3 comprises 13 residues. CDR3 coding DNA: TGCGCCAGCAGCCAACCCGGACAGGGAAGACTGTATTTT. It encodes CASSQPGQGRLYF.

The count of this clone is one. The V and J genes are TRBV7-6 and TRBJ2-2; tentatively, D is TRBD1 or TRBD2 (5 bases each). Germline CDR1 and CDR2: SGHVS and FNYEAQ. This CDR3 has 16 residues. V was shortened by 1 base and J by 3 bases, with 12 bases between the two germline ends. The CDR3 sequence is CASSLGQPGDTGELFF. CDR3 coding DNA: TGTGCCAGCAGCTTAGGACAGCCCGGGGACACCGGGGAGCTGTTTTTT.

CDR3 sequence reads: CASSRYADSYTEAFF. CDR3 nucleotide sequence: TGTGCCAGCAGCCGATACGCTGACAGCTACACTGAAGCTTTCTTT. The chain links TRBV7-6 to TRBJ1-1, with D tentatively TRBD1 (5 bases). Looked up from germline, CDR1 is SGHVS and CDR2 is FNYEAQ. The CDR3 covers 15 residues. V dropped 5 bases and J dropped 3 bases, with 16 bases sitting between them.

The rearrangement uses TRBV7-7 and TRBJ2-2, with a possible D match to TRBD1 (6 bases). Germline loops: CDR1 SSHAT, CDR2 FNYEAQ (reference sequence). With 1 base removed from V and 3 bases from J, the gap between germline ends came to 9 bases. The CDR3 is 15 residues long. The CDR3, as DNA: TGTGCCAGCAGCTTAGACAGGGCCCACACCGGGGAGCTGTTTTTT. It is translated as CASSLDRAHTGELFF.

This chain links TRBV19 with TRBJ1-5; D may be TRBD1 (5 bases). V was clipped by 3 bases and J by 3 bases, with 15 bases between them. This CDR3 spans 16 amino acids. The germline gives CDR1 LNHDA, CDR2 SQIVND (reference sequence). CDR3 in DNA: TGTGCCAGTAGTATGGGGGGGTACGGTAACAATCAGCCCCAGCATTTT. Protein: CASSMGGYGNNQPQHF.

The V gene is TRBV29-1, the J gene TRBJ2-7; TRBD2 is a possible D gene (5 bases). This CDR3 has 13 residues. The germline CDR1 and CDR2 sequences are SQVTM and ANQGSEA. V lost 7 bases, J lost 2 bases, and 15 bases lay in between. For the CDR3, the DNA is TGCAGCGCCGAGGAGGCAGGAGCCTACGAGCAGTACTTC. It translates to CSAEEAGAYEQYF.

V and J are TRBV6-8 and TRBJ2-5; TRBD1 matches 12 bases. Germline loops: CDR1 MNHGY, CDR2 SAAAGT. This CDR3 is built from 15 residues. V lost 5 bases to trimming and J lost 5 bases; unmatched junction nucleotides: 6. The CDR3 loop reads CASSSGTGGWETQYF. The CDR3 coding sequence is TGTGCCAGCAGTAGCGGGACAGGGGGCTGGGAGACCCAGTACTTC.